Detailed here is one T cell receptor beta chain. The sequenced target, TCR beta, came from blood CD8+ and CD4+ T cells. Random hexamers served to reverse transcribe roughly 0.5 to 1 ug RNA. MiXCR, run by TCRdb on the immunoSEQ multiplex PCR reads, gives a single entry per CDR3 protein. The profile shows about 200,000 distinct CDR3 sequences, about 95% of them singletons. These data come from a study of CD8 T cells in Susac syndrome. V was cut by 2 bases and J by 5 bases, with 5 bases left in between. This CDR3 spans 12 amino acids. Per germline, CDR1 SEHNR and CDR2 FQNEAQ (reference sequence). This TCR was sampled from a human donor with multiple sclerosis. The genes are TRBV7-9 and TRBJ2-3; no clear D. The sequenced material came from CD4+ T cells from PBMCs. CDR3 protein: CASSLPQDTQYF. CDR3 nucleotides: TGTGCCAGCAGCTTACCCCAAGATACGCAGTATTTT.